Below, one TCR beta chain is given with its context. Its target is not known. These data originate in a study of CD8 T cells in ankylosing spondylitis. Study results and limitations: Previously reported in reactive arthritis synovial fluid and blood were some of the motif variants.

V gave up 3 bases and J gave up 0 bases; unmatched junction bases: 5. The germline V gene encodes CDR1 ENHRY and CDR2 SYGVKD. The CDR3 extends over 16 amino acids. It was by quantitative 5'-RACE with molecular barcodes that TCR beta libraries were made. TCRdb processed the 5' RACE reads anew with MiXCR; each CDR3 protein has one entry. The sample consists of about 150,000 distinct CDR3 sequences, roughly 44% of them appearing once. This clonotype was obtained from a male donor with ankylosing spondylitis. The V gene is TRBV10-3, the J gene TRBJ2-3, with 8 nucleotides matching TRBD2. Sequenced input: synovial fluid, either unsorted or a sorted T cell fraction (not recorded which). As DNA, the CDR3 is TGTGCCATCAGTGACCAGACTAGCGACAGCACAGATACGCAGTATTTT. It is translated as CAISDQTSDSTDTQYF.